The 19 T cell receptor beta chains listed next were all sequenced from one sample in a study of chemoradiotherapy in HPV16-positive cancers. Sequencing used immunoSEQ multiplex PCR; TCRdb keeps in-frame clones, though not all of them. This sample has about 30,000 clones, with 75% to 90% found just once. The material was blood, obtained from a patient who underwent chemoradiotherapy. The receptors shown here come from a human donor with HPV-associated anogenital cancer.

The CDR3 is CASRGRTVINSPLHF. CDR3 sequence (DNA): TGTGCCAGCAGGGGACGGACAGTGATTAATTCACCCCTCCACTTT. V and J are TRBV2 and TRBJ1-6; a possible D gene is TRBD1 (6 bases). The CDR3 runs to 15 residues. V lost 6 bases and J lost 6, with 15 bases in between. CDR1 and CDR2 (germline): SNHLY, FYNNEI.

The gene calls are TRBV5-6 and TRBJ2-2, with D possibly matching TRBD1 (5 bases). From germline, CDR1 is SGHDT and CDR2 YYEEEE. The CDR3 is 14 residues long. Trimming removed 1 base at V and 8 bases at J, with 12 bases between. Written as DNA, the CDR3 is TGTGCCAGCAGCTTGACCCAGCAGGGAGGGGAGCTGTTTTTT. This encodes CASSLTQQGGELFF.

This chain joins TRBV18 and TRBJ1-2; no clear D. CDR1 is KGHSH, CDR2 LQKENI, per germline. V was clipped by 3 bases and J by 2 bases, with 13 bases between them. The CDR3 extends over 15 amino acids. The CDR3 region is CASSPEAPPNYGYTF. In DNA, the CDR3 is TGTGCCAGCTCACCCGAGGCACCGCCCAACTATGGCTACACCTTC.

The CDR3, as DNA: TGTGCCAGCAGCTTAGATGGGACGGCCGCCTACGAGCAGTACTTC. Its translation is CASSLDGTAAYEQYF. The chain combines TRBV11-2 with TRBJ2-7, with D perhaps matching TRBD1 or TRBD2 (5 bases each). V was trimmed by 0 bases and J by 2 bases, leaving 11 bases between them. CDR1 is SGHAT and CDR2 is FQNNGV in the germline V gene. The CDR3 is 15 residues long.

This chain links TRBV23-1 with TRBJ1-4; D call uncertain. Being an ORF, TRBV23-1 has a function that is uncertain. The CDR3 loop spans 17 amino acids. Trimming stripped 0 bases from V and 4 bases from J, with 15 bases between. The DNA of the CDR3 is TGCGCCAGCAGTCAATCGTACCCCCAACCTAATAATGAAAAACTGTTTTTT. Amino acids: CASSQSYPQPNNEKLFF.

The chain has TRBV6-1 and TRBJ1-1; D unclear. The CDR3 runs 15 residues. V was trimmed by 8 bases and J by 4 bases, leaving 20 bases between them. In germline, CDR1 is MNHNS, CDR2 SASEGT. CDR3 sequence reads: CASPPGERYLTEAFF. CDR3 nucleotides: TGTGCCAGCCCCCCCGGGGAAAGGTATCTCACTGAAGCTTTCTTT.

V usage is TRBV2 and J usage is TRBJ2-7; possible D gene TRBD1, 6 bases. CDR1 is SNHLY and CDR2 is FYNNEI in the germline V gene. Trimming pared 5 bases from V and 4 bases from J, leaving 15 bases between. This CDR3 has 14 amino acids. The CDR3 here is CASSLRDMGYEQYF. The DNA of the CDR3 is TGTGCCAGCAGTCTCCGGGACATGGGGTACGAGCAGTACTTC.

Only a few counts were recorded for this clone. The chain uses TRBV30 and TRBJ1-2, with D possibly being TRBD1 (6 bases). Germline V gives CDR1 GTSNPN, CDR2 SVGIG (reference sequence). This CDR3 spans 11 amino acids. Trimming left V 2 bases short and J 12 bases short, with 13 bases between. The CDR3 DNA reads TGTGCCTGGAGTCAGCAGGGGCGGCACACCTTC. This sequence encodes CAWSQQGRHTF.

The chain combines TRBV27 with TRBJ1-2; 7 bases map to TRBD1. The V segment lost 4 bases and the J segment 6 bases; nucleotides outside the gene matches: 8. Per the germline V gene, CDR1 is MNHEY and CDR2 is SMNVEV (reference sequence). The CDR3 is 14 residues long. CDR3 sequence reads: CASSSQGRPHGYTF. The CDR3 DNA reads TGTGCCAGCAGTTCACAGGGGCGGCCTCATGGCTACACCTTC.

V usage is TRBV11-2 and J usage is TRBJ2-1; D is undetermined. Looked up from germline, CDR1 is SGHAT and CDR2 is FQNNGV. With 2 bases removed from V and 8 bases from J, the gap between germline ends came to 28 bases. The CDR3 runs to 19 residues. The CDR3 protein is CASSLKSAVVGYQPDEQFF. CDR3 DNA: TGTGCCAGCAGCTTAAAGTCTGCCGTTGTCGGGTACCAACCAGATGAGCAGTTCTTC.

This rearrangement joins TRBV27 to TRBJ1-6; 7 bases map to TRBD1. The ends lost 4 bases at V and 10 bases at J; junction bases unmatched: 7. The length of the CDR3 is 14 residues. Per the germline V gene, CDR1 is MNHEY and CDR2 is SMNVEV (reference sequence). The chain's CDR3 is CASSSQQGRSPLHF. DNA of the CDR3: TGTGCCAGCAGTTCGCAACAGGGGAGGTCACCCCTCCACTTT.

The CDR3 sequence is CASSQSNQPQHF. The CDR3 DNA reads as TGTGCCAGCAGCCAATCAAATCAGCCCCAGCATTTT. The rearrangement links TRBV16 to TRBJ1-5, with D unclear. V was trimmed by 0 bases and J by 4 bases, leaving 1 base between them. The CDR3 length is 12 residues. Germline V gene data show CDR1 as KGHSY and CDR2 as FQNENV.

The table lists this clone with a few counts. J is TRBJ2-2 and V is TRBV10-3, with no clear D. Looked up from germline, CDR1 is ENHRY and CDR2 is SYGVKD. Trimming removed 3 bases at V and 6 bases at J, with 5 bases between. The CDR3 has 12 amino acids. The CDR3 protein is CAISDGPGELFF. The CDR3 nucleotides are TGTGCCATCAGTGACGGTCCCGGGGAGCTGTTTTTT.

The chain combines TRBV7-9 with TRBJ1-2, with D maybe TRBD1 (6 bases). Deletions cut 0 bases from V and 2 bases from J, with 13 bases between. CDR3 length: 16 residues. Looked up from germline, CDR1 is SEHNR and CDR2 is FQNEAQ (reference sequence). CDR3 region: CASSLAEGRGNYGYTF. The DNA of the CDR3 is TGTGCCAGCAGCTTAGCAGAGGGCAGGGGCAACTATGGCTACACCTTC.

The V call is TRBV12-5, the J call TRBJ1-5, with TRBD1 matching 8 bases. Trimming at V came to 0 bases and at J to 3 bases, leaving 10 bases not matched to a gene. The CDR3 covers 18 residues. Germline V gene lookup returns CDR1 LGHNT and CDR2 FRNRAP. CDR3 sequence: CASGLVRRGPVPNQPQHF. CDR3 coding DNA: TGTGCTAGTGGTTTGGTACGCAGGGGGCCAGTACCCAATCAGCCCCAGCATTTT.

The chain links TRBV6-1 to TRBJ2-3; D gene unclear. CDR1 is MNHNS and CDR2 is SASEGT in the germline V gene. CDR3 size: 16 residues. Trimming took off 1 base at V and 0 bases at J, with 11 bases between the two ends. The CDR3 here is CASSEGVIASTDTQYF. The CDR3 nucleotides read TGTGCCAGCAGTGAAGGAGTGATAGCTAGCACAGATACGCAGTATTTT.

The chain recombines TRBV6-4 with TRBJ2-7, with TRBD2 matching over 10 bases. The V and J ends lost 7 bases and 4 bases, in that order; junction bases with no gene match: 13. Germline values: CDR1 MRHNA, CDR2 SNTAGT. This CDR3 is 16 amino acids long. The CDR3 sequence: CASKPQQLAGHYEQYV. CDR3 nucleotide sequence: TGTGCCAGCAAGCCTCAACAACTAGCGGGGCATTACGAGCAGTACGTC.

The chain joins TRBV10-3 to TRBJ1-4, with D unresolved. The germline CDR1 and CDR2 sequences are ENHRY and SYGVKD. CDR3 size: 14 residues. Trimming removed 3 bases from V and 4 bases from J, with 9 bases in between. The CDR3 DNA follows: TGTGCCATCAGTGACAGGCTGGGTAATGAAAAACTGTTTTTT. This translates into CAISDRLGNEKLFF.

This CDR3 is CASSFVRNFGWTYF. The CDR3 nucleotides are TGTGCCAGCAGCTTCGTCAGGAATTTCGGGTGGACGTACTTC. The gene calls are TRBV5-6 and TRBJ2-5; D is uncertain. Germline CDR1 and CDR2: SGHDT and YYEEEE. This CDR3 spans 14 amino acids. V lost 2 bases to trimming and J lost 13 bases, with 21 bases between them.